This T cell receptor (beta chain) was profiled in a study of T cell repertoires in cytomegalovirus infection. TCRdb re-derived calls from the reads in MiXCR, one entry per CDR3 protein. The sample has approximately 180,000 distinct CDR3 sequences; roughly 9.8% are singletons. Trimming took off 3 bases at V and 0 bases at J, with 15 bases between the two ends. CDR1 and CDR2 from the germline V gene are DFQATT and SNEGSKA (reference sequence). The length of the CDR3 is 16 residues. The sample comprised PBMCs. The V gene is TRBV20-1, the J gene TRBJ2-4; D unclear. The source of this sequence is a human donor in good health (CMV status not recorded). Some clones in this sample may be carry-over from other donors' samples. The chain's CDR3 is CSASRLGQVAKNIQYF. In DNA, the CDR3 is TGCAGTGCTAGCAGGCTAGGGCAAGTAGCCAAAAACATTCAGTACTTC.